The 21 T cell receptor beta chains below all came from one sample that was sequenced in a study of blood T cell repertoires in COVID-19. Measured with immunoSEQ multiplex PCR; TCRdb has only the in-frame clones, and not every one. The data contain 110,000 to 150,000 clones, 84% of them singletons. Material for sequencing was peripheral blood. The receptors were sampled from a human donor in a cohort sampled during active COVID-19.

The gene calls are TRBV20-1 and TRBJ1-1; D ambiguous. Germline V CDR1 and CDR2: DFQATT, SNEGSKA (reference sequence). The CDR3 covers 15 residues. V was cut by 3 bases and J by 1 base, with 15 bases left in between. CDR3 sequence: CSASSRKRKNTEAFF. The CDR3 nucleotides are TGCAGTGCTAGTTCCAGGAAGCGGAAGAACACTGAAGCTTTCTTT.

V gene TRBV28 combines with J gene TRBJ2-3, with a weak D call TRBD1 (6 bases). The length of the CDR3 is 14 residues. Germline-derived CDR1 and CDR2 are MDHEN and SYDVKM. V was cut by 5 bases and J by 1 base, with 10 bases left in between. CDR3 amino acids: CASSPDRRTDTQYF. CDR3 nucleotides: TGTGCCAGCAGTCCCGACAGGCGCACAGATACGCAGTATTTT.

The chain uses TRBV5-6 and TRBJ2-3; tentative D call: TRBD2 (5 bases). The CDR3 consists of 11 residues. The V and J ends lost 4 bases and 7 bases respectively, with 7 bases between them. The germline CDR1 and CDR2 sequences are SGHDT and YYEEEE. As DNA, the CDR3 is TGTGCCAGCAGCAGCGGAAATACGCAGTATTTT. The encoded protein is CASSSGNTQYF.

The rearrangement links TRBV5-1 to TRBJ2-7; possible D gene TRBD2, 5 bases. V gave up 0 bases and J gave up 6 bases, with 16 bases separating them. The CDR3 consists of 15 residues. Looked up from germline, CDR1 is SGHRS and CDR2 is YFSETQ. For the CDR3, the DNA is TGCGCCAGCAGCTTGGGTCCGGGAACAGCCTTCGAGCAGTACTTC. Its translation: CASSLGPGTAFEQYF.

This clone has a handful of counts. The J gene is TRBJ2-1, the V gene TRBV7-2, with 7 bases that match TRBD1. Trimming removed 3 bases from V and 6 bases from J; junction bases left unmatched: 2. This CDR3 is built from 13 residues. Germline assignment: CDR1 SGHTA and CDR2 FQGNSA. CDR3 sequence: CASSFYRGNEQFF. Written as DNA, the CDR3 is TGTGCCAGCAGCTTTTACAGGGGCAATGAGCAGTTCTTC.

The chain uses TRBV7-2 and TRBJ2-1; a weak D match, TRBD2 (7 bases). CDR3 size: 14 residues. V was clipped by 8 bases and J by 1 base, with 12 bases between them. The germline CDR1 and CDR2 sequences are SGHTA and FQGNSA. The CDR3: CASGRGASYNEQFF. The CDR3 nucleotides read TGTGCCAGCGGACGGGGGGCTTCCTACAATGAGCAGTTCTTC.

The CDR3 region is CASSLGLAGGNEQFF. The CDR3 DNA follows: TGTGCCAGCAGCCTGGGACTAGCGGGGGGGAATGAGCAGTTCTTC. V is TRBV7-6 and J is TRBJ2-1, with 16 bases fitting TRBD2. Germline V CDR1 and CDR2: SGHVS, FNYEAQ. This CDR3 region has 15 residues. After removal of 5 bases from V and 7 bases from J, the junction contained 2 bases not matched to a gene.

The J gene is TRBJ2-1, the V gene TRBV24-1; 8 nucleotides line up with TRBD2. Germline V gene lookup returns CDR1 KGHDR and CDR2 SFDVKD. J gave up 6 bases and V 5 bases, and 5 bases lay outside the gene matches. This CDR3 contains 14 residues. Here the CDR3 DNA reads TGTGCCACCAGTGCCCCGGGACTAGGCAATGAGCAGTTCTTC. Its translation: CATSAPGLGNEQFF.

The V call is TRBV19, the J call TRBJ2-1; D is undetermined. V lost 3 bases and J lost 0, with 9 bases in between. The CDR3 covers 15 residues. CDR1 is LNHDA and CDR2 is SQIVND in the germline V gene (reference sequence). For the CDR3, the DNA is TGTGCCAGTAGTATTGCCGTTAGCTCCTACAATGAGCAGTTCTTC. It is translated as CASSIAVSSYNEQFF. The full variable domain, its missing parts supplied by reference TRBV19 and TRBJ2-1, is DGGITQSPKYLFRKEGQNVTLSCEQNLNHDAMYWYRQDPGQGLRLIYYSQIVNDFQKGDIAEGYSVSREKKESFPLTVTSAQKNPTAFYLCASSIAVSSYNEQFFGPGTRLTVL.

This chain joins TRBV5-1 and TRBJ1-2; D is perhaps TRBD1 (6 bases). The CDR3 is made up of 12 amino acids. Germline V lookup: CDR1 SGHRS, CDR2 YFSETQ. Trimming took 3 bases from V and 6 from J, leaving 9 bases between them. The CDR3 loop is CASSSGTNGYTF. The CDR3 coding sequence is TGCGCCAGCAGCTCCGGGACAAATGGCTACACCTTC.

The chain links TRBV4-2 to TRBJ1-1; possibly TRBD1 for D (6 bases). Germline CDR1 LGHNA, CDR2 YNFKEQ. V lost 4 bases, J lost 2 bases, and 17 bases lay in between. The CDR3 runs 16 residues. CDR3 in amino acids: CASSLLPTGLNTEAFF. In DNA form, the CDR3 reads TGTGCCAGCAGCCTCCTCCCGACAGGCCTCAACACTGAAGCTTTCTTT.

CDR3 amino acids: CASSSNRGRDGYTF. The CDR3 DNA reads TGTGCCAGCAGCTCCAACAGGGGGCGCGATGGCTACACCTTC. V and J are TRBV5-8 and TRBJ1-2; TRBD1 aligns across 9 bases. The V segment lost 3 bases and the J segment 6 bases; nucleotides outside the gene matches: 6. The CDR3 spans 14 residues. CDR1 and CDR2 from the germline V gene are SGHTS and YDEGEE.

The rearrangement links TRBV30 to TRBJ1-5; D unresolved. Looked up from germline, CDR1 is GTSNPN and CDR2 is SVGIG (reference sequence). Trimming pared 1 base from V and 5 bases from J, leaving 15 bases between. This CDR3 has 15 residues. The CDR3 coding sequence is TGTGCCTGGAGTGGAAAGTCGGCAGGATATCAGCCCCAGCATTTT. This encodes CAWSGKSAGYQPQHF.

The rearrangement links TRBV29-1 to TRBJ1-4, with 10 bases aligning to TRBD1. V shed 3 bases and J 4 bases; nucleotides not matched to a gene: 2. This CDR3 region has 14 residues. CDR1 is SQVTM, CDR2 ANQGSEA, per germline. For the CDR3, the DNA is TGCAGCGTTGAGGGGACAGGGGATAATGAAAAACTGTTTTTT. This encodes CSVEGTGDNEKLFF.

The rearrangement joins TRBV7-2 to TRBJ2-2; TRBD2 might be the D (6 bases). There are 13 residues in the CDR3. Germline CDR1 SGHTA, CDR2 FQGNSA. V was cut by 5 bases and J by 4 bases, with 8 bases left in between. The CDR3 bases are TGTGCCAGCAGCGGGACTGTCACCGGGGAGCTGTTTTTT. Translated: CASSGTVTGELFF.

V and J are TRBV6-6 and TRBJ1-1; D perhaps matches TRBD1 (5 bases). V gave up 2 bases and J gave up 4 bases, with 11 bases separating them. The CDR3 consists of 14 residues. The germline V gene encodes CDR1 MNHNY and CDR2 SVGAGI (reference sequence). CDR3 amino acids: CASSYRTKGTEAFF. The DNA of the CDR3 is TGTGCCAGCAGTTACCGGACAAAAGGCACTGAAGCTTTCTTT.

This clone was seen only once. The CDR3 bases are TGTGCCTGGAATTTAGCGGGGGATGAGCAGTTCTTC. Protein product: CAWNLAGDEQFF. The chain links TRBV30 to TRBJ2-1; the match to TRBD2 covers 9 bases. CDR1 and CDR2 from the germline V gene are GTSNPN and SVGIG (reference sequence). The length of the CDR3 is 12 residues. The V gene end was trimmed by 4 bases and the J gene end by 8 bases; junction bases not matched to a gene: 3.

The V and J genes are TRBV11-2 and TRBJ1-2, with D unclear. Germline CDR1 and CDR2: SGHAT and FQNNGV. V lost 2 bases to trimming and J lost 5 bases, with 24 bases between them. This CDR3 is 18 amino acids long. The CDR3 spells CASSLRTPGGVSRYGYTF. Here the CDR3 DNA reads TGTGCCAGCAGCTTACGTACCCCCGGCGGGGTTTCAAGATATGGCTACACCTTC.

This clone was picked up one time. The chain recombines TRBV6-5 with TRBJ1-5; D call uncertain. V shed 2 bases and J shed 2 bases, with 13 bases lying between them. CDR1 MNHEY and CDR2 SVGAGI come from the germline V gene. CDR3 length equals 16 residues. CDR3 sequence reads: CASSYPIGGGNQPQHF. In DNA form, the CDR3 reads TGTGCCAGCAGTTACCCCATCGGCGGGGGCAATCAGCCCCAGCATTTT.

The chain combines TRBV6-5 with TRBJ2-7; 9 bases match TRBD2. This CDR3 spans 14 amino acids. The germline gives CDR1 MNHEY, CDR2 SVGAGI. J was trimmed by 4 bases and V by 10 bases; bases with no gene match: 11. In DNA, the CDR3 is TGTGCCACCAGACCGCGGGGGGGCTTGTACGAGCAGTACGTC. It yields the protein CATRPRGGLYEQYV.

The V and J genes are TRBV5-1 and TRBJ2-6; 9 nucleotides line up with TRBD1. In germline, CDR1 is SGHRS, CDR2 YFSETQ. The CDR3 loop spans 17 amino acids. Trimming took 4 bases from V and 4 from J; bases not matched to a gene: 9. The CDR3 bases are TGCGCCAGCAGCCCGGGACAGGGCCAGGTAGGGGCCAACGTCCTGACTTTC. Translated, it gives CASSPGQGQVGANVLTF.